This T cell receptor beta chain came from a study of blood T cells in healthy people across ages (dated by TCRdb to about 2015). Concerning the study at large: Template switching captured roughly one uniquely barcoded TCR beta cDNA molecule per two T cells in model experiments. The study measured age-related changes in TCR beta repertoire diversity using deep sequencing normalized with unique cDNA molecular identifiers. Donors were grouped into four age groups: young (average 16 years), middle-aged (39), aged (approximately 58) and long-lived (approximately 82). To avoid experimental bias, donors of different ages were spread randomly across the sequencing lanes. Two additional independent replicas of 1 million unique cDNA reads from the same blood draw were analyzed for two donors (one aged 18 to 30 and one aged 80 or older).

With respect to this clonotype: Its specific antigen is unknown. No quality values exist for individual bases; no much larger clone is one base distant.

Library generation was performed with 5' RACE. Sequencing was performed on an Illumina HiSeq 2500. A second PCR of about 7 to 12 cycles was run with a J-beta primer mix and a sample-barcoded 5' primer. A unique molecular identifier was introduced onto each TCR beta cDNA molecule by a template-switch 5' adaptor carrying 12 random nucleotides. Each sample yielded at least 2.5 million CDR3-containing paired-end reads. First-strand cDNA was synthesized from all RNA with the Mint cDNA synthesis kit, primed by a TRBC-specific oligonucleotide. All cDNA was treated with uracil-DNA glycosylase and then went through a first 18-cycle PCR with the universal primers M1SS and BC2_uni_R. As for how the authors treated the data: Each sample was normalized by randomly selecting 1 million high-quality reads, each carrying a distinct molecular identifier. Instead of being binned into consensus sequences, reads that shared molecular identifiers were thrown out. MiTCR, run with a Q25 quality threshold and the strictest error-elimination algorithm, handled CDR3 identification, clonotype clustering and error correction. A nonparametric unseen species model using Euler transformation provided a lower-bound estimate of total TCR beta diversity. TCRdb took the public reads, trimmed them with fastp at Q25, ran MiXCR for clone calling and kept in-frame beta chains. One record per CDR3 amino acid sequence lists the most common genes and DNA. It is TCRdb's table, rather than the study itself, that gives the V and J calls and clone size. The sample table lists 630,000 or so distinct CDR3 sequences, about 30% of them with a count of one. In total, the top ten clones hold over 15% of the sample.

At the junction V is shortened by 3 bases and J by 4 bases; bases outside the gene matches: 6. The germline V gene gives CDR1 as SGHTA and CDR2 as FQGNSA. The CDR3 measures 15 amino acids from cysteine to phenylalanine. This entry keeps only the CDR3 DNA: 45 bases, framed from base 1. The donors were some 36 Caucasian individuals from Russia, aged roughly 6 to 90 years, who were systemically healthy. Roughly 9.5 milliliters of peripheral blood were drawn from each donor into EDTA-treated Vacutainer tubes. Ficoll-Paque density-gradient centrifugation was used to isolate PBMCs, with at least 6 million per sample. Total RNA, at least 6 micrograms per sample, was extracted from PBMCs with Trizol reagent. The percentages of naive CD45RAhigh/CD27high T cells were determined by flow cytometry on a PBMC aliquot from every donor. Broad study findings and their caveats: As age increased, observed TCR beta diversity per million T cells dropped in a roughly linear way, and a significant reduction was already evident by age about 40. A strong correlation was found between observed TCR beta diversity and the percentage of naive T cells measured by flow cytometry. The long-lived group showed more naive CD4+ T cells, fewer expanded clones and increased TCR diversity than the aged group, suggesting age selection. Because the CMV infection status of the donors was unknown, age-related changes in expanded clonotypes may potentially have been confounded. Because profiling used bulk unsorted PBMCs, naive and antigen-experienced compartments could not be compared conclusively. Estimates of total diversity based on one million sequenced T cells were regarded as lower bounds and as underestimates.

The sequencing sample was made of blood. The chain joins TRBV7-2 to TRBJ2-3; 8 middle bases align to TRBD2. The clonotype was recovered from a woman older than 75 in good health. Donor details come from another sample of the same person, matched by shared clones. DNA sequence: TGTGCCAGCAGCTTCTCGGGGGGGTCCCCAGATACGCAGTATTTT. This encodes CASSFSGGSPDTQYF.